The TCR beta chain described here comes from a study of shared clonotypes between healthy human individuals. Notes on the study in general: Collection of samples was limited to blood; tissue repertoires likely differ.

Details on this clone: The antigen remains unidentified.

Produced via immunoSEQ multiplex PCR; TCRdb's table is partial and in-frame only. The sample lists some 1,400,000 clones, around 97% occurring once. The sample taken for sequencing was naive CD4+ T cells sorted from blood. Subset here: CD45RA+ positively selected. This sequence originates from a young man in good health.

CDR3 loop: CASSTGQAMAGELFF. CDR3 coding DNA: TGTGCCAGTAGTACCGGACAGGCTATGGCCGGGGAGCTGTTTTTT. The rearrangement joins TRBV19 to TRBJ2-2; TRBD1 aligns across 7 bases. The CDR3 covers 15 residues. CDR1 LNHDA and CDR2 SQIVND come from the germline V gene (reference sequence). Germline trimming cut 4 bases from V and 6 bases from J; bases unmatched to any gene: 8.